This TCR beta chain was profiled in a study of control samples from healthy donors and cancer patients. Some clones are missing from TCRdb's copy, which holds only in-frame ones; the method was immunoSEQ multiplex PCR. This sample has roughly 76,000 clones, with more than 85% found just once. This CDR3 comprises 16 residues. CDR1 and CDR2 (germline): MGHRA, YSYEKL. With 0 bases removed from V and 2 bases from J, the gap between germline ends came to 10 bases. This clone was recorded only once. The sequence came from a woman between 40 and 50 years old with lung cancer. The sample comprised PBMCs. This chain links TRBV4-1 with TRBJ1-4, with a weak D call TRBD1 (6 bases). CDR3 sequence reads: CASSQDLGGTNEKLFF. In DNA form, the CDR3 reads TGCGCCAGCAGCCAAGATCTAGGGGGGACTAATGAAAAACTGTTTTTT.